The clone carrying this TCR beta chain has more than one count but fewer than ten. The antigen is unknown. These data come from a study of blood T cells in healthy people across ages. There are 15 residues in the CDR3. Germline CDR1 and CDR2: SGHKS and YYEKEE (reference sequence). V lost 1 base and J 1 base, leaving 11 bases between the germline ends. Study-level points and caveats: Long-lived donors had more naive CD4+ cells and higher diversity than aged donors.

For the second PCR, which ran for about 6 to 11 cycles, a sample-barcoded 5' primer and a J-beta primer mix were used. In TCRdb, the 5' RACE reads were re-called with MiXCR into one record per CDR3 protein. The data show around 1.5 million distinct CDR3 sequences, 59% seen once. Individuals who donated were healthy Caucasians from Russia aged 6 to 90. This sequence originates from a man younger than 35 in good health. V is TRBV5-5 and J is TRBJ1-2, with D possibly TRBD1 on 5 matching bases. What was sequenced was blood. The CDR3 nucleotides are TGTGCCAGCAGCTTGAGGGCAGGGATTAACTATGGCTACACCTTC. Its translation: CASSLRAGINYGYTF.